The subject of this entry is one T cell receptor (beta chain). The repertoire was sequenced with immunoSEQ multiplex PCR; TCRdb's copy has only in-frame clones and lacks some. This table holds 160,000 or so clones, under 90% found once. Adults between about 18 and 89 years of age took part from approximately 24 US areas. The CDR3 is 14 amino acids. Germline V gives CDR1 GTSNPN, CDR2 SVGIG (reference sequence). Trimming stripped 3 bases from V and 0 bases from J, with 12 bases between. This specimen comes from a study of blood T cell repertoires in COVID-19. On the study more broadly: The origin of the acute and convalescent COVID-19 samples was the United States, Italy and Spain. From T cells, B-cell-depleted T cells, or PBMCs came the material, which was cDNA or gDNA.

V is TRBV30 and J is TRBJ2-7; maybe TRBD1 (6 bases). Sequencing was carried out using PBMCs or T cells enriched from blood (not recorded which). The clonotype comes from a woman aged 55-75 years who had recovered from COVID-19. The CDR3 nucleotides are TGTGCCTGGAGGGACAGTCTGAGCTCCTACGAGCAGTACTTC. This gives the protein CAWRDSLSSYEQYF.